These T cell receptor beta chains were read from a single sample in a study of patients and donors after allogeneic stem cell transplantation. TCRdb analysed the RT-PCR reads with MiXCR anew, one entry per CDR3 protein. This sample has about a million distinct CDR3 sequences, with roughly 18% found just once. Sequencing was performed on blood, either unsorted or a sorted T cell fraction (not recorded which). The source of these receptors is a human donor who was either an allogeneic HSCT recipient or a stem cell or donor lymphocyte infusion donor (not recorded which). It is not recorded whose cells these are; they may come from a transplant donor. CDR3s leave out the opening cysteine and the closing phenylalanine or tryptophan.

CDR3 protein: ASSLEGLPNTGELF; J gene: TRBJ2-2; V gene: TRBV5-1
CDR3 protein: ASGHGNEKLF; J gene: TRBJ1-4; V gene: TRBV6-2/TRBV6-3
CDR3 protein: ASSPTGWVTEAF; J gene: TRBJ1-1; V gene: TRBV12-3/TRBV12-4
CDR3 protein: SALPQAGNTIY; J gene: TRBJ1-3; V gene: TRBV20-1
CDR3 protein: ATSREKGTNTGELF; J gene: TRBJ2-2; V gene: TRBV15
CDR3 protein: SVDERVNYGYT; J gene: TRBJ1-2; V gene: TRBV29-1
CDR3 protein: ASSLQTLQGNSPLH; J gene: TRBJ1-6; V gene: TRBV5-6
CDR3 protein: ASSKSGGAANEQF; J gene: TRBJ2-1; V gene: TRBV9
CDR3 protein: SARTRLSLNEQF; J gene: TRBJ2-1; V gene: TRBV20-1
CDR3 protein: ASTLGGDGYT; J gene: TRBJ1-2; V gene: TRBV12-3/TRBV12-4
CDR3 protein: ASSLKENTEVF; J gene: TRBJ1-1; V gene: TRBV12-3/TRBV12-4
CDR3 protein: ASSVGQGMNTEAF; J gene: TRBJ1-1; V gene: TRBV9
CDR3 protein: ASSEPQGDTEAF; J gene: TRBJ1-1; V gene: TRBV25-1
CDR3 protein: ASSLAGQLSNQPQH; J gene: TRBJ1-5; V gene: TRBV12-3/TRBV12-4
CDR3 protein: ASSLARGTQKQETQY; J gene: TRBJ2-5; V gene: TRBV11-1
CDR3 protein: ASRVGGGYEQY; J gene: TRBJ2-7; V gene: TRBV12-3/TRBV12-4
CDR3 protein: SLKRNQEKLF; J gene: TRBJ1-4; V gene: TRBV20-1
CDR3 protein: ASSFGSERNTIY; J gene: TRBJ1-3; V gene: TRBV5-1
CDR3 protein: ASSQVGQEYYGYT; J gene: TRBJ1-2; V gene: TRBV4-1
CDR3 protein: ASSPLRSISSEQY; J gene: TRBJ2-7; V gene: TRBV5-1
CDR3 protein: ASSQSGYGYT; J gene: TRBJ1-2; V gene: TRBV14
CDR3 protein: ASSYTSREAF; J gene: TRBJ1-1; V gene: TRBV12-3/TRBV12-4
CDR3 protein: ASSLNGNYGYT; J gene: TRBJ1-2; V gene: TRBV5-1
CDR3 protein: ASSLVPPPGDTEAF; J gene: TRBJ1-1; V gene: TRBV5-1
CDR3 protein: ASRRRGEETQY; J gene: TRBJ2-5; V gene: TRBV10-2
CDR3 protein: ASMKLAGDRSGELF; J gene: TRBJ2-2; V gene: TRBV6-1
CDR3 protein: SARETGAGNTIY; J gene: TRBJ1-3; V gene: TRBV20-1
CDR3 protein: ASSSRDRKNSPLH; J gene: TRBJ1-6; V gene: TRBV11-3
CDR3 protein: ASSFQGNEQF; J gene: TRBJ2-1; V gene: TRBV7-8
CDR3 protein: ARHYSGANVLT; J gene: TRBJ2-6; V gene: TRBV5-1
CDR3 protein: ASSQVSGLGDYNEQF; J gene: TRBJ2-1; V gene: TRBV3-1
CDR3 protein: ASSPQGLRQETQY; J gene: TRBJ2-5; V gene: TRBV18
CDR3 protein: ASSQGPQGGRPNEKLF; J gene: TRBJ1-4; V gene: TRBV4-1
CDR3 protein: AIGGLAGVTDTQY; J gene: TRBJ2-3; V gene: TRBV10-3
CDR3 protein: ASTRTPGGTGELF; J gene: TRBJ2-2; V gene: TRBV27
CDR3 protein: ATSRVADSTGELF; J gene: TRBJ2-2; V gene: TRBV15
CDR3 protein: ASSKRTGWGYEQY; J gene: TRBJ2-7; V gene: TRBV4-1
CDR3 protein: ASSYRPEGGYGYT; J gene: TRBJ1-2; V gene: TRBV7-9
CDR3 protein: ASSLSLGQPQH; J gene: TRBJ1-5; V gene: TRBV28
CDR3 protein: ASSGGLAGTYEQY; J gene: TRBJ2-7; V gene: TRBV12-3/TRBV12-4
CDR3 protein: ASSFPRANTEAF; J gene: TRBJ1-1; V gene: TRBV28
CDR3 protein: ASSLSADTDTQY; J gene: TRBJ2-3; V gene: TRBV7-8
CDR3 protein: ATSRPTTGWTEAF; J gene: TRBJ1-1; V gene: TRBV15
CDR3 protein: ASSPPGAADTQY; J gene: TRBJ2-3; V gene: TRBV6-1
CDR3 protein: ASSPSGTGTYNEQF; J gene: TRBJ2-1; V gene: TRBV12-3/TRBV12-4
CDR3 protein: ASSVEGGVGGYT; J gene: TRBJ1-2; V gene: TRBV9
CDR3 protein: ASSLARQPLYNEQF; J gene: TRBJ2-1; V gene: TRBV7-9
CDR3 protein: ASSANSGGAEAF; J gene: TRBJ1-1; V gene: TRBV6-4
CDR3 protein: SAPKVGVSPEKLF; J gene: TRBJ1-4; V gene: TRBV20-1
CDR3 protein: ASSPRLHAYEQY; J gene: TRBJ2-7; V gene: TRBV18
CDR3 protein: ASSLSDRDSTEAF; J gene: TRBJ1-1; V gene: TRBV11-2
CDR3 protein: ASSQAGTLELNEQF; J gene: TRBJ2-1; V gene: TRBV3-1